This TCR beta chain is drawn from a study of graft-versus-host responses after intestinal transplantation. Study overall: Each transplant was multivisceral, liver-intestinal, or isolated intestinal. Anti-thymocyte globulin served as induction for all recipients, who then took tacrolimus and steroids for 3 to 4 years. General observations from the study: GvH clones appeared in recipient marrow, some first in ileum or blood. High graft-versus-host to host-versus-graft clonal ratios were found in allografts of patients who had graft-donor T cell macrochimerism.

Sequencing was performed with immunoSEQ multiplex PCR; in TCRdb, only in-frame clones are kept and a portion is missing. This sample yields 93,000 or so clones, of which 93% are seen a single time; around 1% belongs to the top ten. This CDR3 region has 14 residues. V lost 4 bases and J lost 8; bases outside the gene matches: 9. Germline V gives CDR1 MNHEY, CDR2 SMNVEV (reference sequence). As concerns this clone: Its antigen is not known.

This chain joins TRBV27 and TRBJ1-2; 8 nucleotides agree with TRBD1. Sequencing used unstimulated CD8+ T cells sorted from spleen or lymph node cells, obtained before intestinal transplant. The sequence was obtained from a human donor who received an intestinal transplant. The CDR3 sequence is CASSSRGQGGGYTF. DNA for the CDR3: TGTGCCAGCAGTTCCCGTGGACAGGGTGGGGGCTACACCTTC.